This T cell receptor (beta chain) was observed in a study of T cell changes during pregnancy in multiple sclerosis. CDR1 is MNHNS and CDR2 is SASEGT in the germline V gene. V dropped 4 bases and J dropped 0 bases, with 9 bases sitting between them. The CDR3 is made up of 14 amino acids. Sequencing used immunoSEQ multiplex PCR; TCRdb keeps in-frame clones, though not all of them. The sample records 78,000 or so clones, around 92% being singletons. The genes are TRBV6-1 and TRBJ1-1, with D tentatively TRBD1 (6 bases). Specimen: peripheral blood, collected before pregnancy. The receptor was derived from a female donor with multiple sclerosis, enrolled in a pregnancy study. The CDR3 region is CASSGTVMNTEAFF. The DNA for the CDR3 is TGTGCCAGCAGTGGGACAGTTATGAACACTGAAGCTTTCTTT.